The rows below give T cell receptor beta chains drawn from one sample of a study of control samples from healthy donors and cancer patients. Repertoires were generated with immunoSEQ multiplex PCR, while TCRdb's copy carries only in-frame clones and drops some. The sample holds about 34,000 clones; 86% are singletons and the top ten take roughly 1.5%. Sequencing was done on a sample of PBMCs. These receptors all come from a woman between 40 and 50 years old with lung cancer. The CDR3 runs from the conserved cysteine through the conserved F or W. D genes are given only for firm matches. Clone size, where shown, is once, few, many, or a class for clones that have expanded.

d_call	clone_size	v_call	j_call	cdr3_nt	cdr3_aa
-	-	TRBV7-9	TRBJ2-7	TGTGCCAGCACCCGGGACTCCTCAAGCTCCTACGAGCAGTACTTC	CASTRDSSSSYEQYF
TRBD1	-	TRBV30	TRBJ2-7	TGTGCCACAGGGACAGCCTACGAGCAGTACTTC	CATGTAYEQYF
-	once	TRBV5-1	TRBJ2-2	TGCGCCAGCAGTTCCCACCCCGGCGGAGCGGAGCTGTTTTTT	CASSSHPGGAELFF
TRBD2	-	TRBV4-2	TRBJ2-2	TGTGCCAGCAGCCGCTCGGGAGGAAACACCGGGGAGCTGTTTTTT	CASSRSGGNTGELFF
-	-	TRBV4-1	TRBJ2-5	TGCGCCAGCAGCCAAGCGGAGCAGAGATGGGAGACCCAGTACTTC	CASSQAEQRWETQYF
TRBD2	-	TRBV6-4	TRBJ2-1	TGTGCCAGCAGTGAGGATCCTAGCGGGGGGTACAATGAGCAGTTCTTC	CASSEDPSGGYNEQFF
-	-	TRBV30	TRBJ1-5	TGTGCCTGGAGTATCGGGGTTGGTAATCAGCCCCAGCATTTT	CAWSIGVGNQPQHF
-	-	TRBV6-5	TRBJ2-3	TGTGCCAGCAGGGACTTAGTGGATACGCAGTATTTT	CASRDLVDTQYF
-	-	TRBV4-2	TRBJ1-1	TGTGCCAGCAGCCAGGTGGGGTCAGGGTACTCAGCTGAAGCTTTCTTT	CASSQVGSGYSAEAFF
-	-	TRBV14	TRBJ2-2	TGTGCCAGCAGCCCCTTGGGGGCCACCGGGGAGCTGTTTTTT	CASSPLGATGELFF
TRBD2	-	TRBV7-8	TRBJ2-1	TGTGCCAGCAGCTCTTCCCCGGGACTAGCGAGGAATGAGCAGTTCTTC	CASSSSPGLARNEQFF
-	-	TRBV19	TRBJ2-3	TGTGCCAGTAGCCCGGGACATGCCCCTGGTACGCAGTATTTT	CASSPGHAPGTQYF
-	once	TRBV30	TRBJ1-1	TGTGCCTGGGGGATGGGAGTTCGGAACACTGAAGCTTTCTTT	CAWGMGVRNTEAFF
-	-	TRBV5-6	TRBJ1-1	TGTGCCAGCAGCCATACAGGGCGGACTGAAGCTTTCTTT	CASSHTGRTEAFF
TRBD1	-	TRBV5-1	TRBJ2-1	TGCGCCAGCAGCTTGGAACAGGGGGCGTCTTACAATGAGCAGTTCTTC	CASSLEQGASYNEQFF
-	-	TRBV6-2/TRBV6-3	TRBJ2-7	TGTGCCAGCAGTTACTCGACGCCGGGTGGGGTCTACGAGCAGTACTTC	CASSYSTPGGVYEQYF
-	-	TRBV5-4	TRBJ1-1	TGTGCCAGCAGCTTGGCAGGGATTAGGGCTGAAGCTTTCTTT	CASSLAGIRAEAFF
-	-	TRBV29-1	TRBJ2-7	TGCAGCGTTATAATAAGGGATTACGAGCAGTACTTC	CSVIIRDYEQYF
-	-	TRBV6-5	TRBJ1-1	TGTGCCAGCGACAGGAGGGGGGGAGTTTGCACTGAAGCTTTCTTT	CASDRRGGVCTEAFF
-	few	TRBV7-2	TRBJ2-4	TGTGCCAGCAGCTTAACCCCACAGGCTAGATCTCAGTACTTC	CASSLTPQARSQYF
TRBD1	-	TRBV5-8	TRBJ2-1	TGTGCCAGCAGCCTACAGGGGAGAGCTTACAATGAGCAGTTCTTC	CASSLQGRAYNEQFF
-	-	TRBV7-6	TRBJ2-5	TGTGCCAGCAGCTTAGCTTCGGAGACCCAGTACTTC	CASSLASETQYF
-	-	TRBV2	TRBJ2-2	TGTGCCAGCAGTGTAGTGGGGAGCGGGGAGCTGTTTTTT	CASSVVGSGELFF
-	-	TRBV5-4	TRBJ2-5	TGTGCCAGCAGCTTAGAGACAGGAGAGACCCAGTACTTC	CASSLETGETQYF